These 12 T cell receptor beta chains were sequenced from one sample in a study of quantifying T cell responses using KT2 cells (dated by TCRdb to 2015 to 2018). Broadly, across the study: RNA was DNase-treated and reverse transcribed with TCR alpha and beta constant-region primers, mostly using SuperScript III.

Receptors were amplified or captured by UMI-ligation and nested PCR. These reads were obtained on an Illumina MiSeq. A single-stranded oligonucleotide bearing the Illumina SP2 sequence and a UMI was ligated to the 3' end of the cDNA with T4 RNA ligase 1. PCR1 was run for 4 cycles (98 degrees C for 15 s, 69 degrees C for 30 s, 72 degrees C for 40 s), and an equimolar mix of RC1.1 and RC1.2, covering TRBC1 and TRBC2, was used as the beta primer. Using fastp trimming at Q25 and MiXCR clonotype assembly, TCRdb reanalyzed the public sequencing data and kept in-frame beta chains. Every distinct CDR3 protein forms one entry, paired with its most common genes and DNA. The sample table records approximately 54,000 distinct CDR3 sequences; 11% of these occur just once. The ten largest make up around 9.3% of the sample. Sequenced material: PBMCs spiked with cells of the T cell clone KT2. Source of these receptors: a human donor.

This clonotype was seen ten or more times. This sequence joins TRBV9 and TRBJ2-7, with 10 bases matching TRBD1. Germline-derived CDR1 and CDR2 are SGDLS and YYNGEE. V was clipped by 3 bases and J by 7 bases; unmatched bases: 7. The CDR3 totals 14 residues. CDR3 loop: CASSGGTGVGEQYF. The CDR3, as DNA: TGTGCCAGCAGCGGCGGGACAGGGGTTGGAGAGCAGTACTTC.

This clonotype was counted only a few times. V gene TRBV20-1 combines with J gene TRBJ2-7; D is unclear. Trimming left V 3 bases short and J 3 bases short, with 12 bases between. Germline V CDR1 and CDR2: DFQATT, SNEGSKA (reference sequence). This CDR3 contains 13 residues. The CDR3 DNA follows: TGCAGTGCTAGTAGAGGTCCAGACTACGAGCAGTACTTC. It codes for CSASRGPDYEQYF.

At least ten counts were recorded for this clonotype. The chain is built from TRBV7-8 and TRBJ1-4; D call uncertain. V lost 2 bases and J lost 5, with 9 bases in between. Germline values: CDR1 SGHVS, CDR2 FQNEAQ. The CDR3 length is 14 residues. CDR3: CASSLHGENEKLFF. For the CDR3, the DNA is TGTGCCAGCAGCTTACACGGCGAGAATGAAAAACTGTTTTTT. The full variable domain, its missing parts supplied by reference TRBV7-8 and TRBJ1-4, is GAGVSQSPRYKVAKRGQDVALRCDPISGHVSLFWYQQALGQGPEFLTYFQNEAQLDKSGLPSDRFFAERPEGSVSTLKIQRTQQEDSAVYLCASSLHGENEKLFFGSGTQLSVL.

This clonotype was counted between two and nine times. This chain connects TRBV4-3 to TRBJ2-3; unclear D gene. The V and J ends lost 0 bases and 8 bases respectively, with 15 bases between them. This CDR3 has 15 amino acids. Germline V gene data show CDR1 as LGHNA and CDR2 as YSLEER. CDR3 DNA: TGCGCCAGCAGCCAAGATGCCTTTACGTTCGGTACGCAGTATTTT. Its translation is CASSQDAFTFGTQYF.

This clonotype was found many times. This sequence joins TRBV4-2 and TRBJ2-3; TRBD1 or TRBD2 may be the D gene (5 bases each). The germline V and J ends were trimmed by 7 bases and 2 bases, with 13 bases remaining between them. CDR3 length equals 14 residues. Germline V gene data show CDR1 as LGHNA and CDR2 as YNFKEQ. The CDR3 nucleotides are TGTGCCAGCAACCGGGACCGCGACACAGATACGCAGTATTTT. Amino acids: CASNRDRDTDTQYF.

This clonotype was observed at least ten times. This chain links TRBV4-3 with TRBJ2-7; D uncertain. The CDR3 extends over 13 amino acids. V was clipped by 0 bases and J by 4 bases, with 7 bases between them. In germline, CDR1 is LGHNA, CDR2 YSLEER. The CDR3 protein is CASSQDRQYEQYF. The CDR3 coding sequence is TGCGCCAGCAGCCAAGATCGCCAGTACGAGCAGTACTTC.

The V and J genes are TRBV6-2 or TRBV6-3 and TRBJ1-5; D might be TRBD1 (5 bases). CDR3 length: 20 residues. Germline-derived CDR1 and CDR2 are MNHEY and SVGEGT. Trimming cost V 5 bases and J 0 bases, with 26 bases left between them. Written as DNA, the CDR3 is TGTGCCAGCAGTGACCTAGACAGCGCCACACCTCTAAATAGCAATCAGCCCCAGCATTTT. Its protein is CASSDLDSATPLNSNQPQHF.

This chain uses TRBV29-1 with TRBJ1-1; D is unclear. The CDR3 loop spans 13 amino acids. Trimming removed 3 bases from V and 2 bases from J, with 10 bases in between. Germline V gives CDR1 SQVTM, CDR2 ANQGSEA. CDR3 DNA: TGCAGCGTTGAGATGGGAGCTAACACTGAAGCTTTCTTT. It codes for CSVEMGANTEAFF.

This clonotype showed up just a few times. The rearrangement uses TRBV6-6 and TRBJ2-7; D uncertain. This CDR3 is built from 11 residues. V lost 4 bases to trimming and J lost 7 bases, with 8 bases between them. Per the germline V gene, CDR1 is MNHNY and CDR2 is SVGAGI (reference sequence). CDR3 protein: CASSSQGEQYF. The DNA of the CDR3 is TGTGCCAGCAGTTCGCAAGGGGAGCAGTACTTC.

V is TRBV2 and J is TRBJ2-3, with 10 bases matching TRBD2. The length of the CDR3 is 15 residues. Looked up from germline, CDR1 is SNHLY and CDR2 is FYNNEI. V lost 5 bases, J lost 6 bases, and 8 bases stayed unmatched. CDR3 sequence reads: CASSPLAGGADTQYF. The CDR3 nucleotides are TGTGCCAGCAGTCCCTTAGCGGGGGGAGCCGATACGCAGTATTTT.

By share, this clonotype counts as medium-sized. The chain couples TRBV20-1 to TRBJ2-7; no clear D. The germline gives CDR1 DFQATT, CDR2 SNEGSKA (reference sequence). Trimming took 0 bases from V and 2 from J, leaving 11 bases between them. There are 14 residues in the CDR3. The CDR3 here is CSAREIEKTYEQYF. DNA for the CDR3: TGCAGTGCTAGAGAGATCGAAAAAACCTACGAGCAGTACTTC.

This sequence joins TRBV5-1 and TRBJ1-1; no reliable D call. The germline V gene encodes CDR1 SGHRS and CDR2 YFSETQ. The CDR3 extends over 14 amino acids. V lost 2 bases and J 11 bases, leaving 19 bases between the germline ends. The CDR3 nucleotides are TGCGCCAGCAGCTTTACGACGCCATCCGGGGAGGCTTTCTTT. Translation gives CASSFTTPSGEAFF.